This TCR beta chain was identified during a study of technical replicates of blood from a few donors. Profiled with immunoSEQ multiplex PCR; TCRdb holds only in-frame clones, not every one. The table records 60,000 or so clones, 97% of them present only once. This CDR3 has 14 residues. Per the germline V gene, CDR1 is SGDLS and CDR2 is YYNGEE. The V and J ends lost 3 bases and 4 bases, in that order; junction bases with no gene match: 2. Details on this clone: This sample includes further DNA sequences coding for the same CDR3.

This TCR came from a human donor in good health. The genes are TRBV9 and TRBJ2-7, with 12 bases lining up with TRBD2. Input material: T cells isolated from PBMCs. The CDR3 nucleotides are TGTGCCAGCAGCGCTAGCGGGGGGGCATACGAGCAGTACTTC. Amino acids: CASSASGGAYEQYF.